This T cell receptor beta chain was identified during a study of T cells in Graves' hyperthyroidism and ophthalmopathy. At the level of the study: Blood from the periphery was taken at initial diagnosis, before any treatment. Findings of the study overall: A model of 13 V-J pairs discriminated ophthalmopathy from stable hyperthyroidism.

For this clonotype: The antigen remains unidentified.

Fresh peripheral blood, about 10 ml of it, supplied the PBMCs. TCR beta CDR3 regions were amplified from RNA. A set of HTBI primers served as the primers for a first-round RT-PCR of the TCR CDR3. Each CDR3 protein is one row after TCRdb ran MiXCR on the multiplex PCR reads. This sample has 500,000 to 650,000 distinct CDR3 sequences; around 15% occur once, and the top ten carry around an eighth. The receptor was isolated from a woman aged 50 to 65 with Graves' ophthalmopathy. Sequenced material: blood.

CDR3 nucleotide sequence: TGTGCCAGCAGCATTCCGGGACAGGGTCAAGAGACCCAGTACTTC. As protein: CASSIPGQGQETQYF. V usage is TRBV6-2 or TRBV6-3 and J usage is TRBJ2-5, with 9 positions matching TRBD1. The germline gives CDR1 MNHEY, CDR2 SVGEGT. This CDR3 has 15 residues. V lost 6 bases, J lost 2 bases, and 7 bases stayed unmatched.